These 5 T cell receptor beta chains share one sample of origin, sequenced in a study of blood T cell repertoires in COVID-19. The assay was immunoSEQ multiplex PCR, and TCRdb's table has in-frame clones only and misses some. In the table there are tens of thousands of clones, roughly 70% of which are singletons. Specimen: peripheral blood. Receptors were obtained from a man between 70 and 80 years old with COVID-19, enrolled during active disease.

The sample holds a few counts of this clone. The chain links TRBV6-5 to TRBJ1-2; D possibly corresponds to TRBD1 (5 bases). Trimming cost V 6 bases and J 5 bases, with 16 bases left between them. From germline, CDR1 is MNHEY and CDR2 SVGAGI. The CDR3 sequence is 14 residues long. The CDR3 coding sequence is TGTGCCAGCAGCCCCCCGGACACGCCTTATGGCTACACCTTC. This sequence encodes CASSPPDTPYGYTF.

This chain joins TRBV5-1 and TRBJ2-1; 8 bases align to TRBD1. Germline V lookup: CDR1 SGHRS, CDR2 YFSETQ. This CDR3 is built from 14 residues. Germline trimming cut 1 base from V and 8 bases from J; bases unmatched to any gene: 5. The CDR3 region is CASSLQPTGDEQFF. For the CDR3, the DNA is TGCGCCAGCAGCTTGCAGCCGACAGGGGATGAGCAGTTCTTC.

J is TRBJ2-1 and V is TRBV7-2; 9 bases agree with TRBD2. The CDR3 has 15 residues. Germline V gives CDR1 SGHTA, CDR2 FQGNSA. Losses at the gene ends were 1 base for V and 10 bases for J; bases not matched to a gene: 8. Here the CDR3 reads CASSLDAGGVEEQFF. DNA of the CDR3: TGTGCCAGCAGCTTAGACGCGGGAGGGGTTGAAGAGCAGTTCTTC.

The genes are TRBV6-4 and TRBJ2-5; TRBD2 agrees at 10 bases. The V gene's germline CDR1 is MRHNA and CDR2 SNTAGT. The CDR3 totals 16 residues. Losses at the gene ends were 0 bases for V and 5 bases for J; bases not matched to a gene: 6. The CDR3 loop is CASSDSEREGWETQYF. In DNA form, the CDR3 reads TGTGCCAGCAGTGACTCGGAGCGGGAGGGATGGGAGACCCAGTACTTC.

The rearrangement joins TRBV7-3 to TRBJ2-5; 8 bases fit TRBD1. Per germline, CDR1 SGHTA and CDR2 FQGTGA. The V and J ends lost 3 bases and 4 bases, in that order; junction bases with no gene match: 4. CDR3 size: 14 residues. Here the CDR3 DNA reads TGTGCCAGCAGCTTGACAGGGGAGGTAGAGACCCAGTACTTC. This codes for CASSLTGEVETQYF.